This T cell receptor beta chain comes out of a study of molecular identifiers for immune sequencing clone quantification. Findings and caveats of the study: It was shown that clones above 20 RNA copies held over 97% of effector molecules, but under 1% in naive cells. Jurkat TCR RNA spiked in from one cell reportedly remained identifiable amid about a million naive cells. Identical TCR molecules that share a barcode could lead to an underestimation of highly expanded clone sizes.

TCRdb re-analysed the PCR reads in MiXCR, keeping a single row per CDR3 protein. The table lists 75,000 to 95,000 distinct CDR3 sequences, 20% to 30% of them singletons, with roughly 0.76% in the top ten. V shed 1 base and J shed 5 bases, with 11 bases lying between them. Germline values: CDR1 LGHDT, CDR2 YNNKEL (reference sequence). The CDR3 has 15 amino acids. This clonotype came up many times. Antigen unknown. Sequenced input: naive CD8+ T cells from blood, with Jurkat cell RNA spiked in. The subset here: FACS-sorted CD8+CD4-CCR7+CD45RA+ naive T cells. The rearrangement links TRBV3-1 to TRBJ2-2; unclear D gene. This clonotype was obtained from a human donor in good health. Some libraries in this study had Jurkat cell RNA spiked in. DNA for the CDR3: TGTGCCAGCAGCCAAGTTTCTGGGGTGACCGGGGAGCTGTTTTTT. This sequence encodes CASSQVSGVTGELFF.